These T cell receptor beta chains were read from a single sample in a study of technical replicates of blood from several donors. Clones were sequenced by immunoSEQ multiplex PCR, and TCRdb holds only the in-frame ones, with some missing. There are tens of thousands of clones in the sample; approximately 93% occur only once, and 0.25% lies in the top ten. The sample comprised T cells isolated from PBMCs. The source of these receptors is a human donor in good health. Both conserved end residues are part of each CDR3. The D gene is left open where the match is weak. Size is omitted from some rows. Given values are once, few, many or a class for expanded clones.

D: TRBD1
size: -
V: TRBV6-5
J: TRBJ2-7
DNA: TGTGCCAGCAGCCACGGGACAGGTACCTACGAGCAGTACTTC
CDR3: CASSHGTGTYEQYF

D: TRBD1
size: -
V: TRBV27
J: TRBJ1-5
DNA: TGTGCCAGCTCTCCGGACAGGGTTTTTTTGCCGAGCAATCAGCCCCAGCATTTT
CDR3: CASSPDRVFLPSNQPQHF

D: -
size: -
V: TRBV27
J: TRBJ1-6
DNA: TGTGCCAGCGGCGGGGCAGTTGTTAATTCACCCCTCCACTTT
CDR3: CASGGAVVNSPLHF

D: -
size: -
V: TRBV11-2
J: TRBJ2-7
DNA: TGTGCCAGCAGCCGGACACTGCCCCTCTCCTACGAGCAGTACTTC
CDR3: CASSRTLPLSYEQYF

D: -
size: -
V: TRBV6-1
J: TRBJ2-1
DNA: TGTGCCAGCAGAGGGACTTACAATGAGCAGTTCTTC
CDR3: CASRGTYNEQFF

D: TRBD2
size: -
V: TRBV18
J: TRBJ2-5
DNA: TGTGCCAGCTCACCAGCTTCTAGCGGACGCCAAGAGACCCAGTACTTC
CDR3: CASSPASSGRQETQYF

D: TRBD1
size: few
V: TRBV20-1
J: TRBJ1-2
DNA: TGCAGTGTCTACAGGGGTTGGGGCTACACCTTC
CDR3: CSVYRGWGYTF

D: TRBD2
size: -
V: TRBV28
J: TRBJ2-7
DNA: TGTGCCAGCAGTTTATACCTAGCGGGAGTATACGAGCAGTACTTC
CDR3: CASSLYLAGVYEQYF

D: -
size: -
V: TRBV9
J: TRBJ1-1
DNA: TGTGCCAGCAGCGTAGCCATGAACACTGAAGCTTTCTTT
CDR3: CASSVAMNTEAFF

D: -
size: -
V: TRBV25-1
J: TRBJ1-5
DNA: TGTGCCAGCAGTGAGGTGGGGGAGGGTCAGCCCCAGCATTTT
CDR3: CASSEVGEGQPQHF

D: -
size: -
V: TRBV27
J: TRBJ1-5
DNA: TGTGCCAGCAGTTTGAACAGAGATCAGCCCCAGCATTTT
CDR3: CASSLNRDQPQHF

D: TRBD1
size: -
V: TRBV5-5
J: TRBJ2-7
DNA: TGTGCCAGCAGGGCAGGGGGCGGCACCTACGAGCAGTACTTC
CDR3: CASRAGGGTYEQYF

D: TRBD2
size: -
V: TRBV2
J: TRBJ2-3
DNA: TGTGCCAGCAAAAGGACTAGCGGGAGGGTTGGCACAGATACGCAGTATTTT
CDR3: CASKRTSGRVGTDTQYF

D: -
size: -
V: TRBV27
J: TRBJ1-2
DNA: TGTGCCAGCACCCCGATGGGGCAGGACCGAAACTATGGCTACACCTTC
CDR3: CASTPMGQDRNYGYTF

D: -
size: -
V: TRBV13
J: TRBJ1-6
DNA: TGTGCCAGCTCCTCAGTGGATAATTCACCCCTCCACTTT
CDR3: CASSSVDNSPLHF

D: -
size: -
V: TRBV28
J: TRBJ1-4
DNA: TGTGCCAGCAGCAGTACGGGGGGGGCGGGAGAAAAACTGTTTTTT
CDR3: CASSSTGGAGEKLFF

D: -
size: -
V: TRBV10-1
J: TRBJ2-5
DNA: TGCGCCAGCAGCCCGGGGAAGGAGACCCAGTACTTC
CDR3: CASSPGKETQYF

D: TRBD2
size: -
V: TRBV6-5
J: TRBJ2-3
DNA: TGTGCCAGCAGGTTAGCGGGGACGGCAGATACGCAGTATTTT
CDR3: CASRLAGTADTQYF

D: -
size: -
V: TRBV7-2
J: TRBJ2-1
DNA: TGTGCCAGCAGCCGACTCACACAGGGCCCGAAGCAGTTCTTC
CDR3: CASSRLTQGPKQFF

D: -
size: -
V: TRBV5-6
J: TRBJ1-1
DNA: TGTGCCAGCAGCTTGCGGGGGATGAACACTGAAGCTTTCTTT
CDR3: CASSLRGMNTEAFF

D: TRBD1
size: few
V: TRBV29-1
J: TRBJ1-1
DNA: TGCAGCGTCACGGGACAGGGATCGGTAACTGAAGCTTTCTTT
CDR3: CSVTGQGSVTEAFF

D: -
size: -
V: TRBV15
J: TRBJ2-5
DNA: TGTGCCACCAGCAGAGATCGGGGTTGGGAGACCCAGTACTTC
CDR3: CATSRDRGWETQYF

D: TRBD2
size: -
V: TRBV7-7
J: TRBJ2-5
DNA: TGTGCTAGCAGCCCGAGCGGGGGGTCGAGGGAGACCCAGTACTTC
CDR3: CASSPSGGSRETQYF

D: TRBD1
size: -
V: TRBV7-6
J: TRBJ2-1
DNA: TGTGCCAGCAGCAAATGGGGACAGGGGATGTTCTTC
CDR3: CASSKWGQGMFF

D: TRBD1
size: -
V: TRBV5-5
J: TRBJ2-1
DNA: TGTGCCAGCAGCCTGGGCCTTTGGACAGGGGGTGAGCAGTTCTTC
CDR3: CASSLGLWTGGEQFF

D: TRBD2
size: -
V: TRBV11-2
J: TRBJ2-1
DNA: TGTGCCAGCAGCTTAAATCGCGGGAGTTCCTACAATGAGCAGTTCTTC
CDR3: CASSLNRGSSYNEQFF

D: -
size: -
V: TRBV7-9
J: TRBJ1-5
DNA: TGTGCCAGCAGCTTAGTTGGGACACCCGAGCCCCAGCATTTT
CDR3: CASSLVGTPEPQHF

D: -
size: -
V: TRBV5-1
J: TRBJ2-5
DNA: TGCGCCAGCAGCTTCAATGGAGTTTCGTTTTGGGAGACCCAGTACTTC
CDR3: CASSFNGVSFWETQYF

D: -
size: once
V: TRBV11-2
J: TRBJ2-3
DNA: TGTGCCAGCAGCCCCGGCAAGGGAGCTCTCCGGCGGTATTTT
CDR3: CASSPGKGALRRYF

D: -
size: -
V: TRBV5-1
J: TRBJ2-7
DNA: TGCGCCAGCAGCCCCGGAGCGGCGTCGTACTACGAGCAGTACTTC
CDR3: CASSPGAASYYEQYF

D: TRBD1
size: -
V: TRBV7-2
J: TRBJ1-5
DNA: TGTGCCAGCAGCACCCGGACAGGTGTAAATCAGCCCCAGCATTTT
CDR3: CASSTRTGVNQPQHF